This TCR beta chain was recorded in a study of blood T cell repertoires in COVID-19 (dated by TCRdb to 2020 to 2021). Broadly, across the study: Collaborator samples came from the United States, Italy and Spain and covered acute and convalescent phases of COVID-19. The prospective study material was composed of cDNA or gDNA derived from T cells, B-cell-depleted T cells, or PBMCs. Subjects who had been exposed to COVID-19, were actively infected with it, or had recovered from it provided the deeply sampled blood TCRbeta repertoires that made up the dataset. A freely available public database, intended as a resource for researchers studying the immune response to SARS-CoV-2, is where the repertoires were released. The samples were drawn from the first 160 participants of the ongoing ImmuneRACE study and from over a thousand subjects provided by 6 global collaborators. The sample metadata nearly always contained a de-identified subject ID, COVID-19 status, age in years and sex. HLA class I and class II types, where available, came from metadata supplied by the sample provider rather than from assay-based typing. Study-level results and caveats: How much clinical and demographic metadata was included differed by source and by participant, and the metadata was provided uncurated.

TCRbeta CDR3 regions were amplified from genomic DNA by means of the immunoSEQ Assay, a bias-controlled multiplex PCR. On the study's bioinformatics: Nucleated cell counts per sample were estimated from amplification of reference gene primers within the assay. To quantify the absolute abundance of each unique TCRbeta CDR3 rearrangement, sequence reads were collapsed and filtered. Productive Simpson clonality was computed per sample as the square root of Simpson's diversity index over productive rearrangements. This immuneACCESS table, as held by TCRdb, lists in-frame sequences with V and J called but not all clones. Of the missing ones, under half trace to an unresolved V gene in checked studies; the others have no known cause. For V, J and clone size, that table is used; D and trimming come from the DNA. Across this sample there are around 150,000 clones, with just under 85% seen only once. The ten largest make up roughly 20% of the sample.

Notes on this clone: Its antigen remains undetermined. One base away there is no much larger clone; base qualities are not given.

Whole blood was collected in K2EDTA tubes by collaborating institutions according to the institutions' own protocols. Collaborator samples were shipped for TCRbeta analysis as frozen whole blood, isolated PBMCs, or DNA extracted from either sample type. The clonotype was recovered from a woman aged 80 or older with acute or convalescent COVID-19. The material sequenced was peripheral blood.

In nucleotides, the sequence is TGCAGCGTTCGGCGGGAGGGCGGCACCGGGGAGCTGTTTTTT. Its coded protein is CSVRREGGTGELFF. Here the chain combines TRBV29-1 and TRBJ2-2, and 9 junction bases match TRBD2. As encoded in the germline V gene, CDR1 is SQVTM while CDR2 is ANQGSEA. Here V drops 5 bases and J drops 4 bases, and the junction holds 5 bases not matched to any gene. Including the terminal cysteine and phenylalanine, the CDR3 comprises 14 residues. Only CDR3 DNA is held: 42 bases, read in frame from base 1.